In its sample, the clone carrying this T cell receptor beta chain was seen once. This table comes from immunoSEQ multiplex PCR, and its TCRdb copy is limited to in-frame clones, with some not included. This table has fewer than 35,000 clones, roughly nine tenths appearing once. The data are from a study of PD-1 blockade in classical Hodgkin lymphoma. Stated time point: cycle 4 day 1 (C4D1), after 6 weeks of nivolumab. No patient escaped relapse after autologous stem cell transplantation, and brentuximab vedotin exposure varied. Investigators isolated CD4+ T cells from thawed PBMCs through magnetic negative selection. From germline, CDR1 is MGHRA and CDR2 YSYEKL. This CDR3 has 15 residues.

This clonotype originated in a human donor with classical Hodgkin lymphoma. This chain connects TRBV4-1 to TRBJ2-5; TRBD2 is a possible D gene (6 bases). Judging by the DNA end, TRBJ2-7 fits better; the J call may be wrong. Sequencing was performed on CD4+ T cells from blood, taken before the fourth cycle of nivolumab. CDR3 nucleotide sequence: TGCGCCAGCAGCCAAGGGGTCCGGGGGTCCTACGAGCAGTACTTC. The encoded protein is CASSQGVRGSYEQYF.